One sample yielded the 5 T cell receptor beta chains listed below, sequenced in a study of OX40 agonist ivuxolimab in advanced cancers. The method was immunoSEQ multiplex PCR; TCRdb's version includes in-frame clones alone and lacks a portion of them. Counted here are approximately 38,000 clones, 82% occurring once; the ten biggest clones make up 6.5% to 8%. The sequenced sample was CD4+ or CD8+ T cells sorted from blood, obtained in a trial of the OX40 agonist ivuxolimab. These receptors were taken from an adult with an advanced solid tumor such as melanoma, head and neck, liver or kidney cancer.

This sequence joins TRBV30 and TRBJ2-7, with a tentative D call TRBD2 (6 bases). CDR3 length: 13 residues. Trimming took 5 bases from V and 7 from J, leaving 18 bases between them. Germline CDR1 and CDR2: GTSNPN and SVGIG (reference sequence). The CDR3 sequence is CAWGSFGAGEQYF. The CDR3 DNA reads TGTGCCTGGGGGTCCTTTGGGGCGGGGGAGCAGTACTTC.

The V call is TRBV6-5, the J call TRBJ2-7, with D possibly TRBD2 on 5 matching bases. This CDR3 is 13 amino acids long. Germline V CDR1 and CDR2: MNHEY, SVGAGI. The V end was cut by 2 bases, the J end by 2 bases, with 7 bases between. The CDR3 DNA reads TGTGCCAGCAGTTACCGCGGGCCCTACGAGCAGTACTTC. Translation gives CASSYRGPYEQYF.

The J gene is TRBJ2-3, the V gene TRBV6-5, with 7 positions matching TRBD2. Trimming cost V 2 bases and J 2 bases; bases outside gene matches: 4. CDR1 is MNHEY and CDR2 is SVGAGI in the germline V gene. The CDR3 is 15 residues long. The CDR3 bases are TGTGCCAGCAGTTACAGGGCGGGGGACACAGATACGCAGTATTTT. It specifies CASSYRAGDTDTQYF.

This chain joins TRBV7-9 and TRBJ2-5; D perhaps matches TRBD2 (6 bases). This CDR3 is 16 amino acids long. CDR1 and CDR2 from the germline V gene are SEHNR and FQNEAQ (reference sequence). The V gene lost 5 bases and the J gene lost 5 bases, with 21 bases spanning the gap. CDR3 residues: CASSGIGGAFGETQYF. The CDR3 nucleotides read TGTGCCAGCAGCGGTATTGGCGGGGCCTTTGGGGAGACCCAGTACTTC.

This clone was seen a handful of times. J is TRBJ2-7 and V is TRBV5-1, with 9 bases that match TRBD1. Trimming took 3 bases from V and 4 from J; bases not matched to a gene: 8. Germline loops: CDR1 SGHRS, CDR2 YFSETQ. The CDR3 contains 15 residues. The CDR3 loop reads CASSSYRGQRYEQYF. The CDR3 bases are TGCGCCAGCAGCTCCTACAGGGGGCAGCGGTACGAGCAGTACTTC.